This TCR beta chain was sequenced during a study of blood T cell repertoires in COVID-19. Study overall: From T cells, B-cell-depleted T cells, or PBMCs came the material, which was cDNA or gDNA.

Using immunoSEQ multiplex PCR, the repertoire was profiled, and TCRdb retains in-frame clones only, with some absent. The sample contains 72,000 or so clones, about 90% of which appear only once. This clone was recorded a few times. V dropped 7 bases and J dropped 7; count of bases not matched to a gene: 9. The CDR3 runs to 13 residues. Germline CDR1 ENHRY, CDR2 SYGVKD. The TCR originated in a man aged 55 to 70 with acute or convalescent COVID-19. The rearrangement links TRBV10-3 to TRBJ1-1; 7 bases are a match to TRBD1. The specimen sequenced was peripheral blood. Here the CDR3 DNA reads TGTGCCATCAAGGGGGCACAGGGGATTGAAGCTTTCTTT. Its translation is CAIKGAQGIEAFF.